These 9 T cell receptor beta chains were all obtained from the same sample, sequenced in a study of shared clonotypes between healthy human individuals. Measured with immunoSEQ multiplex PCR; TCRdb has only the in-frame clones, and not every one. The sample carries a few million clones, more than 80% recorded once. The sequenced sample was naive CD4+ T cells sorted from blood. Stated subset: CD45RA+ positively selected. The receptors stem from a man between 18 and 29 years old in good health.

The CDR3 spells CASSGQGAYGYTF. CDR3 bases: TGTGCCAGCAGCGGTCAGGGGGCGTATGGCTACACCTTC. J is TRBJ1-2 and V is TRBV7-3; 8 bases are shared with TRBD1. V dropped 5 bases and J dropped 5; count of bases not matched to a gene: 4. The CDR3 is 13 residues long. Looked up from germline, CDR1 is SGHTA and CDR2 is FQGTGA.

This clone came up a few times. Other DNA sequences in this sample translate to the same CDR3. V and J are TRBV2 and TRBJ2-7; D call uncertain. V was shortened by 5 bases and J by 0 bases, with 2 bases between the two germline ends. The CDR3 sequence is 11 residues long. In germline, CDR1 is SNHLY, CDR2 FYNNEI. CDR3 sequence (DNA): TGTGCCAGCAGTCGCTCCTACGAGCAGTACTTC. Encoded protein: CASSRSYEQYF.

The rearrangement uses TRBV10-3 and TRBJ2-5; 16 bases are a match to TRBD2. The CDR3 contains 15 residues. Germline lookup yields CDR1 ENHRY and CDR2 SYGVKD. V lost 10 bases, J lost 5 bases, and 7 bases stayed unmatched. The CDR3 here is CASGTSGRARETQYF. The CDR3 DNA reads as TGTGCCAGCGGGACTAGCGGGAGGGCCCGGGAGACCCAGTACTTC.

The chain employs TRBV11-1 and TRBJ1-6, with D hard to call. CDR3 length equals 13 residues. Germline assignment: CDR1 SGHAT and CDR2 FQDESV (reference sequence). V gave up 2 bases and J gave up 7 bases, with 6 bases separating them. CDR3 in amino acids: CASSLLINSPLHF. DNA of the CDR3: TGTGCCAGCAGCTTATTAATAAATTCACCCCTCCACTTT.

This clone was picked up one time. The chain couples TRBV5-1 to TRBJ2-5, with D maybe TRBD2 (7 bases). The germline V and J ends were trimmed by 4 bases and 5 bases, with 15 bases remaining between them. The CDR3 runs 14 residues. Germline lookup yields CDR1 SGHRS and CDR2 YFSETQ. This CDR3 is CASSQQGGGETQYF. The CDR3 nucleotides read TGCGCCAGCAGCCAACAGGGAGGGGGGGAGACCCAGTACTTC.

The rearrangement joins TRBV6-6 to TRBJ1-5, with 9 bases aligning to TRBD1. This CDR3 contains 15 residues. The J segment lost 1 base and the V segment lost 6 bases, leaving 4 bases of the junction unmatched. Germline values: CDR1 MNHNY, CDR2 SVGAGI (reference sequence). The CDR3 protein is CASSRDRDSNQPQHF. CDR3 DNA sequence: TGTGCCAGCAGCCGGGACAGGGACAGCAATCAGCCCCAGCATTTT.

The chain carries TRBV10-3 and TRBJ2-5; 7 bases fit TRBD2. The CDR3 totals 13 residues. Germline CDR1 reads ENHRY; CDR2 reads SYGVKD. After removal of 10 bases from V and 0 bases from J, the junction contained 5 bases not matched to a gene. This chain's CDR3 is CASSGSYQETQYF. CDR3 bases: TGTGCCAGTAGCGGGTCCTACCAAGAGACCCAGTACTTC.

In nucleotides, the CDR3 is TGTGCCAGCAGCTTAACTAGTTGGTACGAGCAGTACTTC. Protein product: CASSLTSWYEQYF. The genes are TRBV7-9 and TRBJ2-7; possible D gene TRBD2, 5 bases. The CDR3 length is 13 residues. Trimming left V 2 bases short and J 4 bases short, with 9 bases between. Germline CDR1 and CDR2: SEHNR and FQNEAQ (reference sequence).

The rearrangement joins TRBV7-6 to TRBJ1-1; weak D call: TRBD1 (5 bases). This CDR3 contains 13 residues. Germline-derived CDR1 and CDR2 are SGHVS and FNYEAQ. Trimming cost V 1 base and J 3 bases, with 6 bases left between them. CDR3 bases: TGTGCCAGCAGCTTAGGGGGGGACACTGAAGCTTTCTTT. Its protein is CASSLGGDTEAFF. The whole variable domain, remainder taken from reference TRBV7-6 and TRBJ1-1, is GAGVSQSPRYKVTKRGQDVALRCDPISGHVSLYWYRQALGQGPEFLTYFNYEAQQDKSGLPNDRFSAERPEGSISTLTIQRTEQRDSAMYRCASSLGGDTEAFFGQGTRLTVV.